One and the same sample provided the 13 T cell receptor beta chains below, sequenced in a study of cytomegalovirus exposure and HLA in healthy donors. The PCR employed 60 Vbeta primers together with 13 Jbeta primers. TCRdb keeps only in-frame clones here, not all; method: immunoSEQ multiplex PCR. The sample holds fewer than 95,000 clones, roughly three quarters seen once. Input material: PBMCs. Source of these receptors: a man in his forties in good health and CMV-seronegative.

The genes are TRBV10-3 and TRBJ1-2; D gene uncertain. Germline assignment: CDR1 ENHRY and CDR2 SYGVKD. The ends were cut back, 0 bases at V and 3 bases at J, with 8 bases in the middle. CDR3 length equals 14 residues. The DNA of the CDR3 is TGTGCCATCAGTGAGTCGACGGGGTACTATGGCTACACCTTC. Translated: CAISESTGYYGYTF.

This clone was observed a few times. The CDR3 is CASSLRQGYNQPQHF. The DNA of the CDR3 is TGTGCCAGCAGTTTAAGACAGGGGTACAATCAGCCCCAGCATTTT. This chain joins TRBV27 and TRBJ1-5; 8 bases are shared with TRBD1. The CDR3 consists of 15 residues. V was clipped by 2 bases and J by 3 bases; unmatched bases: 3. Germline CDR1 reads MNHEY; CDR2 reads SMNVEV (reference sequence).

The V gene is TRBV18, the J gene TRBJ2-1; no definite D call. The CDR3 has 15 residues. The V end was cut by 2 bases, the J end by 4 bases, with 12 bases between. CDR1 is KGHSH, CDR2 LQKENI, per germline. CDR3 amino acids: CASSPGIAEYNEQFF. Here the CDR3 DNA reads TGTGCCAGCTCACCAGGCATCGCAGAATACAATGAGCAGTTCTTC.

This clone was picked up a small number of times. The rearrangement links TRBV5-1 to TRBJ2-5, with TRBD2 as a possible D gene (6 bases). In germline, CDR1 is SGHRS, CDR2 YFSETQ. This CDR3 has 15 amino acids. The V and J ends lost 1 base and 2 bases respectively, with 12 bases between them. The CDR3 region has the DNA TGCGCCAGCAGCTTGTTCGGGGAGGTTCAAGAGACCCAGTACTTC. Amino acid sequence: CASSLFGEVQETQYF.

The J gene is TRBJ2-5, the V gene TRBV4-1; TRBD2 matches 11 bases. The end of the DNA aligns better with TRBJ2-7, so the J call may be wrong. The germline gives CDR1 MGHRA, CDR2 YSYEKL. CDR3 length: 14 residues. This CDR3 reads CASSLGTSGYEQYF. The CDR3 nucleotides are TGCGCCAGCAGCCTGGGGACTAGCGGCTACGAGCAGTACTTC.

The rearrangement joins TRBV6-6 to TRBJ2-4; 16 nucleotides agree with TRBD2. The CDR3 has 16 residues. V was pared by 7 bases and J by 5 bases, with 5 bases of the junction left unmatched. The germline gives CDR1 MNHNY, CDR2 SVGAGI (reference sequence). The CDR3 DNA follows: TGTGCCAGCAAACCGGGACTAGCGGGGGGGGAAAACATTCAGTACTTC. Protein product: CASKPGLAGGENIQYF.

The J gene is TRBJ1-2, the V gene TRBV7-2; D not certain. The CDR3 has 13 residues. Trimming left V 1 base short and J 8 bases short, with 11 bases between. Germline V gene sequence: CDR1 SGHTA, CDR2 FQGNSA. The CDR3 coding sequence is TGTGCCAGCAGCTTAGAACGCCACGGGGGCTACACCTTC. Protein product: CASSLERHGGYTF.

This chain links TRBV6-4 with TRBJ1-2, with TRBD1 matching 7 bases. V shed 5 bases and J 3 bases; nucleotides not matched to a gene: 6. The germline CDR1 and CDR2 sequences are MRHNA and SNTAGT. The CDR3 spans 14 residues. The CDR3 here is CASSPTGEHYGYTF. CDR3 in DNA: TGTGCCAGCAGTCCTACAGGGGAGCACTATGGCTACACCTTC.

This chain connects TRBV19 to TRBJ2-5; the match to TRBD2 covers 10 bases. CDR1 and CDR2 (germline): LNHDA, SQIVND (reference sequence). Unmatched junction bases numbered 7, after V lost 5 bases and J lost 7 bases. This CDR3 comprises 14 residues. CDR3 in DNA: TGTGCCAGTAGTGCTAGCGGGGGATCTTGGACCCAGTACTTC. Its protein is CASSASGGSWTQYF.

The chain is built from TRBV5-6 and TRBJ2-7; tentative D call: TRBD1 (5 bases). This CDR3 contains 13 residues. Trimming stripped 0 bases from V and 3 bases from J, with 7 bases between. Germline V lookup: CDR1 SGHDT, CDR2 YYEEEE. CDR3 residues: CASSLVTDYEQYF. DNA for the CDR3: TGTGCCAGCAGCTTGGTGACAGACTACGAGCAGTACTTC.

The V and J genes are TRBV28 and TRBJ2-7; the D is unclear. V was trimmed by 5 bases and J by 5 bases, leaving 16 bases between them. This CDR3 has 14 residues. In germline, CDR1 is MDHEN, CDR2 SYDVKM. Here the CDR3 reads CASSIQRSLNEQYF. The CDR3 nucleotides read TGTGCCAGCAGTATCCAGCGTTCTTTGAACGAGCAGTACTTC.

This clone appeared a few times. The chain joins TRBV7-9 to TRBJ2-7; TRBD1 agrees at 8 bases. The V and J ends lost 6 bases and 4 bases, in that order; junction bases with no gene match: 2. This CDR3 is 12 amino acids long. The germline V gene has CDR1 SEHNR and CDR2 FQNEAQ (reference sequence). CDR3 in amino acids: CASRGQVYEQYF. The CDR3 DNA follows: TGTGCCAGCAGGGGACAGGTTTACGAGCAGTACTTC.

This chain connects TRBV7-3 to TRBJ2-3, with a possible D match to TRBD2 (6 bases). Between the trimmed V and J ends, which lost 1 base and 4 bases, there was a span of 15 bases. Germline CDR1 and CDR2: SGHTA and FQGTGA. The CDR3 contains 16 residues. The CDR3 region has the DNA TGTGCCAGCAGCTTAAACGGCGCGGGGCCCCCAGATACGCAGTATTTT. It specifies CASSLNGAGPPDTQYF.